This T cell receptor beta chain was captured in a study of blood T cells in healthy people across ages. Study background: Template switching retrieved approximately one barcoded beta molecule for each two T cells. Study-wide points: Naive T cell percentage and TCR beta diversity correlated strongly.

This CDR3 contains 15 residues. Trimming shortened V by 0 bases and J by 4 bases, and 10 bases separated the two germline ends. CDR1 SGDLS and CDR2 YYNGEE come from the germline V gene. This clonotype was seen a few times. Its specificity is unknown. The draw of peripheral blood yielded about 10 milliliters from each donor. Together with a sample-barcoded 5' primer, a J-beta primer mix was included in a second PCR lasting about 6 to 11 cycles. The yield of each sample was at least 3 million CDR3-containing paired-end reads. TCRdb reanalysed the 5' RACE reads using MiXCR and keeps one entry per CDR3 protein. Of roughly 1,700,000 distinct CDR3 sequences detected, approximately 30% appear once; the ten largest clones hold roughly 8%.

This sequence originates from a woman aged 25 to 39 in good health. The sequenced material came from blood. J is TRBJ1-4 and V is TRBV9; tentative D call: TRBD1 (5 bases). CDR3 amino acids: CASSVGTGYNEKLFF. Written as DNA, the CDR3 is TGTGCCAGCAGCGTAGGAACAGGATATAATGAAAAACTGTTTTTT.